The rows below give T cell receptor beta chains drawn from one sample of a study of CD8 T cells in Susac syndrome. Each CDR3 protein gets one entry after TCRdb re-called the immunoSEQ multiplex PCR reads with MiXCR. The data hold some 300,000 distinct CDR3 sequences, with roughly 85% observed a single time. Sequences were obtained from CD8+ T cells from PBMCs. These receptors were obtained from a human donor with multiple sclerosis. Each CDR3 is given with its conserved first and last residue. The D gene is left open where the match is weak. The size entry is marked missing in some rows and otherwise reads once, few, many or a size class.

v_call: TRBV29-1
d_call: TRBD1
j_call: TRBJ1-1
clone_size: once
cdr3_aa: CSVEEVRQGKATEAFF
cdr3_nt: TGCAGCGTTGAAGAGGTTCGACAGGGAAAAGCCACTGAAGCTTTCTTT

v_call: TRBV21-1
d_call: .
j_call: TRBJ2-4
clone_size: .
cdr3_aa: CASSPSGTSGRERSDIQYF
cdr3_nt: TGTGCCAGCAGCCCCAGCGGGACTAGCGGGAGGGAGAGGTCTGACATTCAGTACTTC

v_call: TRBV4-2
d_call: .
j_call: TRBJ2-3
clone_size: .
cdr3_aa: CASSQAYSEGAYTDTQYF
cdr3_nt: TGTGCCAGCAGCCAAGCCTATTCTGAGGGAGCTTACACAGATACGCAGTATTTT

v_call: TRBV27
d_call: .
j_call: TRBJ2-2
clone_size: .
cdr3_aa: CASSLSGAGWYTGELFF
cdr3_nt: TGTGCCAGCAGTTTATCGGGGGCAGGGTGGTACACCGGGGAGCTGTTTTTT

v_call: TRBV5-6
d_call: .
j_call: TRBJ1-4
clone_size: .
cdr3_aa: CASSIGANEKLFF
cdr3_nt: TGTGCCAGCAGCATAGGGGCTAATGAAAAGCTGTTTTTT

v_call: TRBV20-1
d_call: .
j_call: TRBJ1-1
clone_size: .
cdr3_aa: CSARGDRSFIEAFF
cdr3_nt: TGCAGTGCTAGGGGGGACCGGTCTTTTATCGAAGCTTTCTTT

v_call: TRBV3-1
d_call: TRBD2
j_call: TRBJ2-3
clone_size: .
cdr3_aa: CASSHSGGTDTQYF
cdr3_nt: TGTGCCAGCAGCCACAGCGGGGGCACAGATACGCAGTATTTT

v_call: TRBV3-1
d_call: .
j_call: TRBJ1-2
clone_size: .
cdr3_aa: CASSRAAGEGSYGYTF
cdr3_nt: TGTGCCAGCAGCCGAGCTGCGGGGGAGGGGTCCTATGGCTACACCTTC

v_call: TRBV12-3/TRBV12-4
d_call: .
j_call: TRBJ2-5
clone_size: .
cdr3_aa: CASSSGQETQYF
cdr3_nt: TGTGCCAGCAGTTCGGGGCAAGAGACCCAGTACTTC

v_call: TRBV20-1
d_call: TRBD2
j_call: TRBJ2-7
clone_size: .
cdr3_aa: CSADDLKAGTYEQYF
cdr3_nt: TGCAGTGCCGATGACTTGAAAGCGGGAACCTACGAGCAGTACTTC

v_call: TRBV20-1
d_call: .
j_call: TRBJ2-1
clone_size: few
cdr3_aa: CSARVPLQEYNEQFF
cdr3_nt: TGCAGTGCTAGAGTTCCTCTTCAAGAATACAATGAGCAGTTCTTC

v_call: TRBV9
d_call: TRBD2
j_call: TRBJ2-1
clone_size: .
cdr3_aa: CASSVPREAASNEQFF
cdr3_nt: TGTGCCAGCAGCGTCCCCCGGGAGGCGGCCTCCAATGAGCAGTTCTTC

v_call: TRBV14
d_call: .
j_call: TRBJ2-3
clone_size: .
cdr3_aa: CASSQEGLGGEDTQYF
cdr3_nt: TGTGCCAGCAGCCAAGAAGGCCTAGGTGGCGAAGATACGCAGTATTTT

v_call: TRBV9
d_call: .
j_call: TRBJ1-1
clone_size: once
cdr3_aa: CASSATGAGPEAFF
cdr3_nt: TGTGCCAGCAGCGCCACCGGGGCCGGCCCTGAAGCTTTCTTT

v_call: TRBV6-9
d_call: .
j_call: TRBJ2-7
clone_size: few
cdr3_aa: CASSQRSKGPHEQYF
cdr3_nt: TGTGCCAGCAGTCAACGATCAAAGGGCCCCCACGAGCAGTACTTC

v_call: TRBV18
d_call: TRBD2
j_call: TRBJ2-5
clone_size: once
cdr3_aa: CASSPLVPTSGLMGETQYF
cdr3_nt: TGTGCCAGCTCACCATTGGTGCCAACTAGCGGCCTTATGGGTGAGACCCAGTACTTC

v_call: TRBV28
d_call: .
j_call: TRBJ1-5
clone_size: .
cdr3_aa: CASRGWGDRQPQHF
cdr3_nt: TGTGCCAGCAGGGGATGGGGGGATCGGCAGCCCCAGCATTTT

v_call: TRBV5-6
d_call: .
j_call: TRBJ2-5
clone_size: .
cdr3_aa: CASSLEPQEAGETQYF
cdr3_nt: TGTGCCAGCAGCTTGGAACCACAGGAGGCTGGGGAGACCCAGTACTTC

v_call: TRBV29-1
d_call: .
j_call: TRBJ2-5
clone_size: .
cdr3_aa: CSVVPGAETQYF
cdr3_nt: TGCAGCGTTGTTCCCGGGGCGGAGACCCAGTACTTC

v_call: TRBV5-4
d_call: .
j_call: TRBJ1-1
clone_size: .
cdr3_aa: CASRDGTRKAFF
cdr3_nt: TGTGCCAGCAGGGATGGGACAAGAAAAGCTTTCTTT

v_call: TRBV7-9
d_call: .
j_call: TRBJ1-1
clone_size: .
cdr3_aa: CASSPTLENTEAFF
cdr3_nt: TGTGCCAGCAGCCCGACCCTGGAGAACACTGAAGCTTTCTTT

v_call: TRBV2
d_call: TRBD2
j_call: TRBJ2-3
clone_size: .
cdr3_aa: CASSLGLAGNTDTQYF
cdr3_nt: TGTGCCAGCAGTCTGGGACTAGCGGGGAACACAGATACGCAGTATTTT

v_call: TRBV9
d_call: TRBD2
j_call: TRBJ2-7
clone_size: few
cdr3_aa: CASSVDASGSYEQYF
cdr3_nt: TGTGCCAGCAGCGTAGACGCTAGCGGGAGCTACGAGCAGTACTTC

v_call: TRBV20-1
d_call: .
j_call: TRBJ2-7
clone_size: .
cdr3_aa: CSASGLSLGEQYF
cdr3_nt: TGCAGTGCTAGCGGACTTTCCTTGGGAGAGCAGTACTTC

v_call: TRBV6-1
d_call: .
j_call: TRBJ1-2
clone_size: .
cdr3_aa: CASIPLGGSVLYYGYTF
cdr3_nt: TGTGCCAGCATTCCCTTAGGCGGTTCAGTTCTGTACTATGGCTACACCTTC

v_call: TRBV19
d_call: TRBD2
j_call: TRBJ2-1
clone_size: .
cdr3_aa: CASSPAILAGAYNEQFF
cdr3_nt: TGTGCCAGTAGTCCAGCGATACTAGCGGGAGCCTACAATGAGCAGTTCTTC

v_call: TRBV5-8
d_call: TRBD2
j_call: TRBJ2-2
clone_size: .
cdr3_aa: CASRERGHGELFF
cdr3_nt: TGTGCCAGCAGGGAGCGGGGGCACGGGGAGCTGTTTTTT

v_call: TRBV6-2/TRBV6-3
d_call: TRBD2
j_call: TRBJ2-1
clone_size: .
cdr3_aa: CASSYSWTSGSYNEQFF
cdr3_nt: TGTGCCAGCAGTTACTCATGGACTAGCGGCTCCTACAATGAGCAGTTCTTC

v_call: TRBV29-1
d_call: TRBD2
j_call: TRBJ2-3
clone_size: .
cdr3_aa: CSANSGNVDTQYF
cdr3_nt: TGCAGCGCGAATAGCGGGAACGTGGATACGCAGTATTTT

v_call: TRBV6-2/TRBV6-3
d_call: .
j_call: TRBJ1-1
clone_size: once
cdr3_aa: CASSSSGSLLGTEAFF
cdr3_nt: TGTGCCAGCAGCTCCTCGGGCAGCTTGCTGGGCACTGAAGCTTTCTTT

v_call: TRBV20-1
d_call: .
j_call: TRBJ1-3
clone_size: .
cdr3_aa: CSARDMDKHGNTIYF
cdr3_nt: TGCAGTGCTAGAGACATGGACAAGCATGGAAACACCATATATTTT

v_call: TRBV5-6
d_call: .
j_call: TRBJ2-1
clone_size: .
cdr3_aa: CASSLGLSYEQFF
cdr3_nt: TGTGCCAGCAGCCTGGGCTTAAGCTACGAGCAGTTCTTC

v_call: TRBV11-3
d_call: .
j_call: TRBJ2-1
clone_size: .
cdr3_aa: CASSQGIGSLQSDEQFF
cdr3_nt: TGTGCCAGCAGCCAGGGTATTGGGAGTCTACAATCGGATGAGCAGTTCTTC

v_call: TRBV20-1
d_call: .
j_call: TRBJ1-2
clone_size: .
cdr3_aa: CSARDRRENYGYTF
cdr3_nt: TGCAGTGCTAGAGACCGACGGGAGAACTATGGCTACACCTTC

v_call: TRBV11-3
d_call: TRBD1
j_call: TRBJ2-1
clone_size: .
cdr3_aa: CASSFGTGGYNEQFF
cdr3_nt: TGTGCCAGCAGCTTCGGGACAGGGGGGTACAATGAGCAGTTCTTC

v_call: TRBV6-1
d_call: .
j_call: TRBJ1-2
clone_size: .
cdr3_aa: CASSYQAGVDYGYTF
cdr3_nt: TGTGCCAGCAGTTACCAGGCAGGGGTCGACTATGGCTACACCTTC

v_call: TRBV7-9
d_call: .
j_call: TRBJ2-2
clone_size: .
cdr3_aa: CASSLAVGSGTGELFF
cdr3_nt: TGTGCCAGCAGCTTAGCAGTAGGGTCAGGCACCGGGGAGCTGTTTTTT

v_call: TRBV4-3
d_call: .
j_call: TRBJ2-4
clone_size: .
cdr3_aa: CASSQGSLAKNIQYF
cdr3_nt: TGCGCCAGCAGCCAAGGGTCCCTAGCCAAAAACATTCAGTACTTC